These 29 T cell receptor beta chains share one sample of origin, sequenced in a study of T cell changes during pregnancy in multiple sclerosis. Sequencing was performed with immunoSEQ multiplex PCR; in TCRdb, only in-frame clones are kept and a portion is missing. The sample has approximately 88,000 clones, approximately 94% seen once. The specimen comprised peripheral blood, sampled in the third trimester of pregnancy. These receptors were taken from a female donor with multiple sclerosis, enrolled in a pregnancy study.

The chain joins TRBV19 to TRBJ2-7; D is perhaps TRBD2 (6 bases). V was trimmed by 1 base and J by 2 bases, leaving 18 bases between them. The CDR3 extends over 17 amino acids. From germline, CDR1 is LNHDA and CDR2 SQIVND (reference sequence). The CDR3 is CASSIAAFGGGTYEQYF. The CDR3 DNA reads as TGTGCCAGTAGTATAGCGGCCTTTGGGGGAGGAACCTACGAGCAGTACTTC. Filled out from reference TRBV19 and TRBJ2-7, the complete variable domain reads DGGITQSPKYLFRKEGQNVTLSCEQNLNHDAMYWYRQDPGQGLRLIYYSQIVNDFQKGDIAEGYSVSREKKESFPLTVTSAQKNPTAFYLCASSIAAFGGGTYEQYFGPGTRLTVT.

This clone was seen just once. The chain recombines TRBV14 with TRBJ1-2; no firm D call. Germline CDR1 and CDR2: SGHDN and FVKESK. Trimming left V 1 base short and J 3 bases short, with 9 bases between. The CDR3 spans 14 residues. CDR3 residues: CASSQVGSYYGYTF. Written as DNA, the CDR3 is TGTGCCAGCAGCCAAGTGGGCAGCTACTATGGCTACACCTTC.

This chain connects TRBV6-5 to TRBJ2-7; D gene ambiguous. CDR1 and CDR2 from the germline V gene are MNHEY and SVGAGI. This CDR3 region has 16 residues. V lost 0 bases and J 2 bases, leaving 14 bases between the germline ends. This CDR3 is CASSYSSPDWTYEQYF. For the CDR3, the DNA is TGTGCCAGCAGTTACTCGAGTCCAGACTGGACCTACGAGCAGTACTTC.

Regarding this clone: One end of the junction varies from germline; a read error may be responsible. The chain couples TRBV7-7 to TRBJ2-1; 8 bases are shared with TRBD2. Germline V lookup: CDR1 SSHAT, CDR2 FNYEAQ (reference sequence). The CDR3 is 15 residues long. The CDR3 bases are TGTGCTAGCAGCCCCACTAGCGGCCTCTACAATGAGCAGTTCTTC. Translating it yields CASSPTSGLYNEQFF.

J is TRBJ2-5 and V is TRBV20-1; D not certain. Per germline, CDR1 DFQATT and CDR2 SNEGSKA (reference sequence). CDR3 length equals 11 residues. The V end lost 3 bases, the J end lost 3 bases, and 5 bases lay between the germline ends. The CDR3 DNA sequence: TGCAGTGCTAGCATCAAAGAGACCCAGTACTTC. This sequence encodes CSASIKETQYF.

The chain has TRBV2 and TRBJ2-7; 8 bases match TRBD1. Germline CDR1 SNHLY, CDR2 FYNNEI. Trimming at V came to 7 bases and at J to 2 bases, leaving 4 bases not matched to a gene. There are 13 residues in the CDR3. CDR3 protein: CASNGQGTYEQYF. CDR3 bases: TGTGCCAGCAATGGACAGGGTACCTACGAGCAGTACTTC.

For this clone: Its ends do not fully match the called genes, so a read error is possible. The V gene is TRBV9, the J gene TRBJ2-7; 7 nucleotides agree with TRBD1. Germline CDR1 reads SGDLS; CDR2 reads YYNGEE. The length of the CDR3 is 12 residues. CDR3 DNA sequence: TGTGCCAGCAGCGTAGGGGAGACAGGGATGAGTTTC. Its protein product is CASSVGETGMSF.

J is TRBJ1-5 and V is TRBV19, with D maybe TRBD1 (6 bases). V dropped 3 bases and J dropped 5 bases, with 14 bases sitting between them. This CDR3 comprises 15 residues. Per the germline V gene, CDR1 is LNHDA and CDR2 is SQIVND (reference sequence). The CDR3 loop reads CASSITGPADQPQHF. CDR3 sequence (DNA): TGTGCCAGTAGTATTACAGGGCCGGCGGATCAGCCCCAGCATTTT.

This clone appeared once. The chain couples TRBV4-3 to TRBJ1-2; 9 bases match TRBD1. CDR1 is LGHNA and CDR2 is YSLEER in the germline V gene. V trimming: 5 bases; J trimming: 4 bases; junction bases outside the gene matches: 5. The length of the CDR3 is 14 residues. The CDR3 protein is CASSENRGLYGYTF. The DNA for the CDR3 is TGCGCCAGCAGCGAGAACAGGGGGCTCTATGGCTACACCTTC.

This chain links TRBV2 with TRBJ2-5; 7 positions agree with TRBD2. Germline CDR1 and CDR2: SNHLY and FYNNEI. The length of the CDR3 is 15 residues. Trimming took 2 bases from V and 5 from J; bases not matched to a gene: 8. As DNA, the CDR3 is TGTGCCAGCAGTGAACACTGGAGGGAGGGGGAGACCCAGTACTTC. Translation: CASSEHWREGETQYF.

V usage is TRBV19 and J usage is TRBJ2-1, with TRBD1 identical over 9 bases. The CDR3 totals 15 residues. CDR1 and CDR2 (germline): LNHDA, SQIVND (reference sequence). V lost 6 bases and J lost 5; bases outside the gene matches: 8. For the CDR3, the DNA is TGTGCCAGTAGCCGACAGGGGGGGTTTAACAATGAGCAGTTCTTC. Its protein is CASSRQGGFNNEQFF.

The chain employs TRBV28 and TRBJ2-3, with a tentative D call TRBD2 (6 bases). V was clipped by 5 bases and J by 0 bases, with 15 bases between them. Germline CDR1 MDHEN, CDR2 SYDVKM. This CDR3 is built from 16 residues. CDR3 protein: CASSHCGDGSTDTQYF. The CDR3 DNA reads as TGTGCCAGCAGTCATTGCGGGGACGGGAGCACAGATACGCAGTATTTT.

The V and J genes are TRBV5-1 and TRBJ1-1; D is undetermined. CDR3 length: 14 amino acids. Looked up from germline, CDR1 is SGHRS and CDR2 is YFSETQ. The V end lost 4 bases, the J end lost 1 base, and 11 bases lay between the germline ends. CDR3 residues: CASSLTTGNTEAFF. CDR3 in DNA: TGCGCCAGCAGCCTTACCACGGGGAACACTGAAGCTTTCTTT.

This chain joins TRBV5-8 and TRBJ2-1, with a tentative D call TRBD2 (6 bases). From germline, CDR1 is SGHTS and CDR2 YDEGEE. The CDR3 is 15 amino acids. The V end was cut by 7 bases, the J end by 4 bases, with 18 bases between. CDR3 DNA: TGTGCCAGCGCCTTGAGGAGCGGGCCGTACAATGAGCAGTTCTTC. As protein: CASALRSGPYNEQFF.

CDR3 sequence (DNA): TGCGCCAGCAGCCAAGGCTCCGGGGACACTGAAGCTTTCTTT. Translated: CASSQGSGDTEAFF. The chain uses TRBV4-3 and TRBJ1-1; unclear D gene. V was cut by 1 base and J by 3 bases, with 9 bases left in between. This CDR3 comprises 14 residues. Germline V CDR1 and CDR2: LGHNA, YSLEER.

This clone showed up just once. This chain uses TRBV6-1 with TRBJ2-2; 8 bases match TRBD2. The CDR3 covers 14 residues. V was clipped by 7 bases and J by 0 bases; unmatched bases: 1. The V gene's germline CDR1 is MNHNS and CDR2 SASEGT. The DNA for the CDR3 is TGTGCCAGCACGGGACTAGCGAACACCGGGGAGCTGTTTTTT. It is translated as CASTGLANTGELFF.

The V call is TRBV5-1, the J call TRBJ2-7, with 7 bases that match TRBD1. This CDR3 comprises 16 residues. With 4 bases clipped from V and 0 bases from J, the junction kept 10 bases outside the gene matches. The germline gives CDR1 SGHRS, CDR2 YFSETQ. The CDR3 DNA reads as TGCGCCAGCAGCGAGTCGGGACAGAAGATCTCCTACGAGCAGTACTTC. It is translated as CASSESGQKISYEQYF.

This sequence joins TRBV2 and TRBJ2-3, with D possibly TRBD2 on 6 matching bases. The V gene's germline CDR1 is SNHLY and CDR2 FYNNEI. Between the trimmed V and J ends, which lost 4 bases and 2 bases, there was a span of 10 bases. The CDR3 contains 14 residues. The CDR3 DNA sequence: TGTGCCAGCAGTGCCGGGACTCTCACAGATACGCAGTATTTT. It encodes CASSAGTLTDTQYF.

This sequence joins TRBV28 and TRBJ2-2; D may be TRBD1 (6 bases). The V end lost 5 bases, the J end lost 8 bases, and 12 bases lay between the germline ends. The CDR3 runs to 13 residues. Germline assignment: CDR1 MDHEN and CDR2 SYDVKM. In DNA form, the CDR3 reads TGTGCCAGCAGTGGTCAGGGGCCGGGGGAGCTGTTTTTT. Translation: CASSGQGPGELFF.

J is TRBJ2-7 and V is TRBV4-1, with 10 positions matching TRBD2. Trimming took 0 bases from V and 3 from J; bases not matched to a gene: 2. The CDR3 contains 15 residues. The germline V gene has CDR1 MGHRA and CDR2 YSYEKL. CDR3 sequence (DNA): TGCGCCAGCAGCCAAGAAAGCGGGAGGGACTACGAGCAGTACTTC. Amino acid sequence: CASSQESGRDYEQYF.

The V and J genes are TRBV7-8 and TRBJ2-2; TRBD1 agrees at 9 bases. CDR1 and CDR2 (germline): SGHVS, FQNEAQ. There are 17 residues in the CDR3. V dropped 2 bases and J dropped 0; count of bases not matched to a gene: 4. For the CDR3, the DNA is TGTGCCAGCAGCTTAATGACAGGGGGTCCGAACACCGGGGAGCTGTTTTTT. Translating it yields CASSLMTGGPNTGELFF.

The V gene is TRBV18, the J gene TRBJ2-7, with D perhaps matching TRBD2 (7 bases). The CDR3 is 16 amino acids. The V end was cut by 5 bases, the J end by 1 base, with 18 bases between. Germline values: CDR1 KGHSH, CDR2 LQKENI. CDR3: CASSRGGVPFSYEQYF. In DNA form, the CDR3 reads TGTGCCAGCTCAAGGGGGGGGGTTCCCTTTTCCTACGAGCAGTACTTC.

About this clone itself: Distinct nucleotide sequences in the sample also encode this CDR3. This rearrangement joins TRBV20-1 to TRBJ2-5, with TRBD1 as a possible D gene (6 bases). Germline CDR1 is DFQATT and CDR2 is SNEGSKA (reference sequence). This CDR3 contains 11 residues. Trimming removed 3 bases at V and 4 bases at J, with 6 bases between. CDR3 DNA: TGCAGTGCTAGGGACAGAGAGACCCAGTACTTC. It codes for CSARDRETQYF.

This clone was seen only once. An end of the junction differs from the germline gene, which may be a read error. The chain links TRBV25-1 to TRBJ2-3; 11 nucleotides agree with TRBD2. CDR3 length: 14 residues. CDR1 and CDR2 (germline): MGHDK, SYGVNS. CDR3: CASSTSGSKDTQYF. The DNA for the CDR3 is TGTGCCAGCAGCACTAGCGGGAGCAAAGATACGCAGTATTTT.

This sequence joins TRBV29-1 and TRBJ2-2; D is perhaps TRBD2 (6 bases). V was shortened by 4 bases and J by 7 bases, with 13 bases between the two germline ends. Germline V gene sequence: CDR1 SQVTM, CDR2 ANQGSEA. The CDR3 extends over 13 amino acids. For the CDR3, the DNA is TGCAGCGTTGGGATTCGGGAGCACGGGGAGCTGTTTTTT. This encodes CSVGIREHGELFF.

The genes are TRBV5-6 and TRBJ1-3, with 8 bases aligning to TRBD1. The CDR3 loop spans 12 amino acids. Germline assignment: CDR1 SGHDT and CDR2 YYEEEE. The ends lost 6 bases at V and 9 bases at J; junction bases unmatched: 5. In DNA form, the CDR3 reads TGTGCCAGCACGGACAGGGTTGGCACCATATATTTT. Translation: CASTDRVGTIYF.

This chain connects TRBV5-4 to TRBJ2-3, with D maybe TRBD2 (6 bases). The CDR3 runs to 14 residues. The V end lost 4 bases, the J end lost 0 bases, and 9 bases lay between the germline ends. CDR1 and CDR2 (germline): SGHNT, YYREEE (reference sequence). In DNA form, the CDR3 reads TGTGCCAGCAGCCGGGAGACCAGCACAGATACGCAGTATTTT. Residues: CASSRETSTDTQYF.

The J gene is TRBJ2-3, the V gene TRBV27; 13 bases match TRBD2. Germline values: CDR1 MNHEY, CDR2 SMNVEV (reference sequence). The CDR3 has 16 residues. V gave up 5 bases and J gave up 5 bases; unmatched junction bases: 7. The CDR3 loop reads CASSRTSGRGKDTQYF. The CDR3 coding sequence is TGTGCCAGCAGTCGGACTAGCGGGAGAGGTAAAGATACGCAGTATTTT.

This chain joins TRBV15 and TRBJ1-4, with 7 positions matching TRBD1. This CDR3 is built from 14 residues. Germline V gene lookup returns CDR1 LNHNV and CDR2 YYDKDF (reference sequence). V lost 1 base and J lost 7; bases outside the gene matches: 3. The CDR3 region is CATSRVGGREKLFF. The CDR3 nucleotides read TGTGCCACCAGCAGAGTAGGGGGCCGTGAAAAACTGTTTTTT.